This T cell receptor (beta chain) was documented in a study of cytomegalovirus exposure and HLA in healthy donors. Study observations and caveats: It was around 160 TCR beta chains that were listed as cytomegalovirus-associated. TCR beta V segments were, for the most part, productive about 87% or about 30% of the time in an earlier analysis.

A remark on this clone: Its antigen is unidentified.

Nominally healthy donors provided the samples, though records likely missed some immune exposures. V was pared by 8 bases and J by 4 bases, with 8 bases of the junction left unmatched. CDR3 length: 15 amino acids. Germline CDR1 SGHTA, CDR2 FQGNSA. The primer mix had 60 Vbeta and 13 Jbeta primers. Libraries were prepared by immunoSEQ multiplex PCR; TCRdb keeps only in-frame clonotypes and omits some of them. There are around 180,000 clones in the sample; about 87% occur only once, and more than 1.5% lies in the top ten. The chain is built from TRBV7-2 and TRBJ2-3; 11 nucleotides match TRBD2. Sequenced input: PBMCs. The receptor comes from a woman between 18 and 29 years old in good health and CMV-seronegative. CDR3 sequence reads: CASGISGGVADTQYF. DNA for the CDR3: TGTGCCAGCGGAATTAGCGGGGGGGTAGCAGATACGCAGTATTTT.